This TCR beta chain is from a study of T-cell reconstitution after alpha-beta-depleted transplantation in children. As concerns this clonotype: Its target is not known.

The V gene end was trimmed by 6 bases and the J gene end by 3 bases; junction bases not matched to a gene: 9. Germline values: CDR1 SEHNR, CDR2 FQNEAQ (reference sequence). CDR3 length: 16 residues. The TCRbeta library incorporated unique molecular identifiers. TCRdb called the PCR reads again in MiXCR, with one record for every CDR3 protein. The top ten hold about 41% of the sample, which has nearly 350,000 distinct CDR3 sequences, around 15% seen once. Study outcomes and limitations: It was newly produced T cells that mostly accounted for T-cell counts and diversity one year after transplant. About two months after transplant, alpha-beta T cells reportedly came from several hundred expanded graft clones. At day 60, the high TCRbeta diversity found in some patients originated from recipient T cells and thymic progenitors that had survived.

The V call is TRBV7-9, the J call TRBJ2-2; TRBD2 matches at 8 bases. The clonotype originates from a male patient aged 2 to 10 who had a stem cell transplant for acute lymphoblastic leukemia, so the T cells may come from the graft donor. The sequenced sample was PBMCs, mostly from graft donor cells, obtained 360 days after TCRalphabeta/CD19-depleted stem cell transplant. CDR3: CASSSVAGPYTGELFF. The CDR3 DNA reads TGTGCCAGCAGTTCCGTAGCGGGACCGTACACCGGGGAGCTGTTTTTT.